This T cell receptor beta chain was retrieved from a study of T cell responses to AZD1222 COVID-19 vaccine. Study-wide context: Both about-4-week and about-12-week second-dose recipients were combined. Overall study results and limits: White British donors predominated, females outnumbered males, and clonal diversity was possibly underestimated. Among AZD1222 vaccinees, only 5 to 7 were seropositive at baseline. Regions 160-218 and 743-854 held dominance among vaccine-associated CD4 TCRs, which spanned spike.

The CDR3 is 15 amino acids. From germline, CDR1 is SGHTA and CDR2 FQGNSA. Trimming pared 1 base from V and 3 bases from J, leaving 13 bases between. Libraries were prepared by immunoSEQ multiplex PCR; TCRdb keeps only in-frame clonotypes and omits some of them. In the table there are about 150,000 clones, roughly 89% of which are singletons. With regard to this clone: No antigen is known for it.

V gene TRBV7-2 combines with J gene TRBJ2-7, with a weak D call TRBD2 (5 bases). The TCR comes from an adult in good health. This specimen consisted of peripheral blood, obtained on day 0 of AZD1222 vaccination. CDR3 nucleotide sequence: TGTGCCAGCAGCTTAGGGGAGTTACGGATCTACGAGCAGTACTTC. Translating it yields CASSLGELRIYEQYF.